These 32 T cell receptor beta chains originate from one sample sequenced in a study of cytomegalovirus exposure and HLA in healthy donors. PCR employed 60 Vbeta and 13 Jbeta primers. Libraries were prepared by immunoSEQ multiplex PCR; TCRdb keeps only in-frame clonotypes and omits some of them. Among over 150,000 clones listed, around four fifths were seen once. The sequenced material came from PBMCs. Source of these receptors: a girl between 5 and 17 years old in good health and CMV-seropositive.

This clone appeared a few times. The V gene is TRBV7-2, the J gene TRBJ2-1; TRBD2 agrees at 13 bases. Germline values: CDR1 SGHTA, CDR2 FQGNSA. The CDR3 extends over 15 amino acids. V shed 5 bases and J 9 bases; nucleotides not matched to a gene: 7. The DNA for the CDR3 is TGTGCCAGCAGCCGACGGACTAGCGGGGGCACTGAGCAGTTCTTC. Protein sequence: CASSRRTSGGTEQFF.

This clone was detected once. The chain links TRBV7-9 to TRBJ1-1; D gene ambiguous. Per germline, CDR1 SEHNR and CDR2 FQNEAQ (reference sequence). CDR3 length: 13 amino acids. Trimming took 0 bases from V and 7 from J, leaving 9 bases between them. CDR3: CASSLAQLNEAFF. CDR3 sequence (DNA): TGTGCCAGCAGCTTAGCGCAGTTGAATGAAGCTTTCTTT.

V and J are TRBV6-4 and TRBJ2-2; no definite D call. CDR1 MRHNA and CDR2 SNTAGT come from the germline V gene. This CDR3 is built from 14 residues. V shed 7 bases and J shed 1 base, with 10 bases lying between them. The CDR3 region is CASKLIWNTGELFF. In DNA, the CDR3 is TGTGCCAGCAAGCTGATCTGGAACACCGGGGAGCTGTTTTTT.

The rearrangement links TRBV27 to TRBJ2-2; no reliable D call. The CDR3 length is 17 residues. CDR1 and CDR2 (germline): MNHEY, SMNVEV (reference sequence). V lost 5 bases to trimming and J lost 2 bases, with 18 bases between them. The CDR3 loop reads CASSRRMESSNTGELFF. CDR3 bases: TGTGCCAGCAGTCGAAGAATGGAGTCAAGTAACACCGGGGAGCTGTTTTTT.

The chain links TRBV4-2 to TRBJ1-2; D ambiguous. CDR1 and CDR2 (germline): LGHNA, YNFKEQ. The CDR3 covers 15 residues. Trimming removed 1 base from V and 2 bases from J, with 11 bases in between. CDR3 residues: CASSQVGGVNYGYTF. The CDR3 DNA reads TGTGCCAGCAGCCAAGTCGGTGGAGTGAACTATGGCTACACCTTC.

The chain uses TRBV5-6 and TRBJ2-7; 11 bases match TRBD2. In germline, CDR1 is SGHDT, CDR2 YYEEEE. This CDR3 spans 16 amino acids. V lost 3 bases, J lost 1 base, and 6 bases stayed unmatched. The CDR3 nucleotides read TGTGCCAGCAGCTACCCGACTAGCGGGGCTTCCTACGAGCAGTACTTC. This sequence encodes CASSYPTSGASYEQYF.

The V and J genes are TRBV5-6 and TRBJ2-5; 9 bases are a match to TRBD2. This CDR3 is 16 amino acids long. Trimming removed 0 bases from V and 5 bases from J; junction bases left unmatched: 8. Germline V CDR1 and CDR2: SGHDT, YYEEEE. The DNA for the CDR3 is TGTGCCAGCAGCTTGGACGGGCGGGGGGGCTGGGAGACCCAGTACTTC. Amino acids: CASSLDGRGGWETQYF.

This chain links TRBV2 with TRBJ1-4, with D possibly matching TRBD1 (5 bases). Germline loops: CDR1 SNHLY, CDR2 FYNNEI. CDR3 size: 13 residues. Between the trimmed V and J ends, which lost 7 bases and 4 bases, there was a span of 10 bases. The CDR3 bases are TGTGCCAGCACCCGGGACTTTAATGAAAAACTGTTTTTT. Amino acids: CASTRDFNEKLFF.

The V and J genes are TRBV6-1 and TRBJ2-5; D remains ambiguous. This CDR3 has 14 amino acids. Germline V gives CDR1 MNHNS, CDR2 SASEGT. V was cut by 4 bases and J by 5 bases, with 14 bases left in between. Written as DNA, the CDR3 is TGTGCCAGCAGTGGTGGAGCTCTTCTCGAGACCCAGTACTTC. Protein sequence: CASSGGALLETQYF.

The chain carries TRBV7-9 and TRBJ2-3; 9 bases are shared with TRBD2. This CDR3 contains 15 residues. V shed 2 bases and J 3 bases; nucleotides not matched to a gene: 3. Germline V CDR1 and CDR2: SEHNR, FQNEAQ (reference sequence). The CDR3 protein is CASSLFAGGTDTQYF. CDR3 DNA sequence: TGTGCCAGCAGCTTATTCGCGGGGGGGACAGATACGCAGTATTTT.

The DNA of the CDR3 is TGTGCCAGCAGCGTCGCTGGAAACACCATATATTTT. It specifies CASSVAGNTIYF. The chain employs TRBV9 and TRBJ1-3; D gene ambiguous. The germline CDR1 and CDR2 sequences are SGDLS and YYNGEE. V was cut by 2 bases and J by 2 bases, with 2 bases left in between. The CDR3 extends over 12 amino acids.

The chain carries TRBV2 and TRBJ2-3; TRBD2 matches at 9 bases. The CDR3 spans 14 residues. The V segment lost 8 bases and the J segment 6 bases; nucleotides outside the gene matches: 9. Per the germline V gene, CDR1 is SNHLY and CDR2 is FYNNEI. CDR3 DNA sequence: TGTGCCAGCGGTAGAGCGGGGGGTTACGATACGCAGTATTTT. Translated: CASGRAGGYDTQYF.

CDR3: CASSIGANEGYEQYF. Here the CDR3 DNA reads TGTGCCAGTAGTATAGGGGCCAACGAGGGCTACGAGCAGTACTTC. V gene TRBV19 combines with J gene TRBJ2-7; D may be TRBD2 (5 bases). V was pared by 1 base and J by 3 bases, with 13 bases between. This CDR3 has 15 amino acids. Germline values: CDR1 LNHDA, CDR2 SQIVND (reference sequence). The whole variable domain, filled in from reference TRBV19 and TRBJ2-7, reads DGGITQSPKYLFRKEGQNVTLSCEQNLNHDAMYWYRQDPGQGLRLIYYSQIVNDFQKGDIAEGYSVSREKKESFPLTVTSAQKNPTAFYLCASSIGANEGYEQYFGPGTRLTVT.

This clone showed up just a few times. The V gene is TRBV5-6, the J gene TRBJ1-5; TRBD1 is a possible D gene (6 bases). The CDR3 consists of 14 residues. V was pared by 4 bases and J by 3 bases, with 11 bases between. Per the germline V gene, CDR1 is SGHDT and CDR2 is YYEEEE. The DNA for the CDR3 is TGTGCCAGCAGCACCCGACAGGTCAATCAGCCCCAGCATTTT. Encoded protein: CASSTRQVNQPQHF.

The chain recombines TRBV5-1 with TRBJ1-2, with 9 bases lining up with TRBD1. This CDR3 is built from 17 residues. The germline V gene encodes CDR1 SGHRS and CDR2 YFSETQ. Trimming cost V 4 bases and J 4 bases; bases outside gene matches: 14. The CDR3 nucleotides read TGCGCCAGCAGCAGTGGGACAGGGCAAATCCCTATCTATGGCTACACCTTC. It encodes CASSSGTGQIPIYGYTF.

The chain links TRBV5-1 to TRBJ1-2; 8 nucleotides agree with TRBD1. Germline V gives CDR1 SGHRS, CDR2 YFSETQ. The CDR3 loop spans 17 amino acids. V lost 4 bases, J lost 4 bases, and 15 bases stayed unmatched. The CDR3 coding sequence is TGCGCCAGCAGCAGCCGGGACAGGACCCCTTCCGTCTATGGCTACACCTTC. Residues: CASSSRDRTPSVYGYTF.

The chain links TRBV11-3 to TRBJ1-1, with 7 bases aligning to TRBD1. Losses at the gene ends were 5 bases for V and 1 base for J; bases not matched to a gene: 4. Looked up from germline, CDR1 is SGHNT and CDR2 is YENEEA. The CDR3 length is 14 residues. CDR3 bases: TGTGCCAGCAGCCTGGGACAGACGAACACTGAAGCTTTCTTT. It is translated as CASSLGQTNTEAFF.

This clone was counted a few times. The chain carries TRBV5-1 and TRBJ2-7; the match to TRBD2 covers 13 bases. Losses at the gene ends were 3 bases for V and 2 bases for J; bases not matched to a gene: 2. Germline CDR1 and CDR2: SGHRS and YFSETQ. The CDR3 extends over 15 amino acids. CDR3 region: CASSSGLAGAYEQYF. In DNA, the CDR3 is TGCGCCAGCAGCTCCGGACTAGCGGGGGCCTACGAGCAGTACTTC.

The chain couples TRBV9 to TRBJ1-3; D may be TRBD1 (6 bases). The CDR3 runs 15 residues. V was shortened by 0 bases and J by 8 bases, with 15 bases between the two germline ends. CDR1 and CDR2 from the germline V gene are SGDLS and YYNGEE. The DNA for the CDR3 is TGTGCCAGCAGCGTAGTAGGACAGCTTGTAGACACCATATATTTT. Its translation: CASSVVGQLVDTIYF.

V and J are TRBV6-1 and TRBJ1-2; maybe TRBD1 (6 bases). CDR3 length equals 18 residues. The ends were cut back, 0 bases at V and 1 base at J, with 18 bases in the middle. Germline assignment: CDR1 MNHNS and CDR2 SASEGT. CDR3 sequence: CASSEAGGRDSLNYGYTF. CDR3 bases: TGTGCCAGCAGTGAAGCCGGGGGGCGAGACAGCCTTAACTATGGCTACACCTTC.

The V call is TRBV2, the J call TRBJ2-3; 7 bases are a match to TRBD1. Per the germline V gene, CDR1 is SNHLY and CDR2 is FYNNEI. The CDR3 spans 14 residues. V was clipped by 5 bases and J by 5 bases; unmatched bases: 7. The CDR3 DNA is TGTGCCAGCAGTTGGGGACAGAAAGGAGATACGCAGTATTTT. Translating it yields CASSWGQKGDTQYF.

This clone was seen at least ten times. CDR3 sequence (DNA): TGTGCCAGCAGCTACCATGGAGTGGGCACTGAAGCTTTCTTT. Protein sequence: CASSYHGVGTEAFF. The chain is built from TRBV11-3 and TRBJ1-1; D is ambiguous. Germline-derived CDR1 and CDR2 are SGHNT and YENEEA. This CDR3 has 14 amino acids. V was shortened by 4 bases and J by 4 bases, with 13 bases between the two germline ends.

The V and J genes are TRBV5-4 and TRBJ1-2, with D hard to call. The length of the CDR3 is 14 residues. V dropped 1 base and J dropped 6 bases, with 13 bases sitting between them. The V gene's germline CDR1 is SGHNT and CDR2 YYREEE (reference sequence). CDR3 nucleotides: TGTGCCAGCAGCTTGTTTCACAGAACCGATGGCTACACCTTC. Protein sequence: CASSLFHRTDGYTF.

V and J are TRBV7-2 and TRBJ1-5, with D hard to call. From germline, CDR1 is SGHTA and CDR2 FQGNSA. V gave up 5 bases and J gave up 0 bases, with 14 bases separating them. The CDR3 is made up of 16 amino acids. The DNA for the CDR3 is TGTGCCAGCAGCCCCGGCGGGCAGCTTAGCAATCAGCCCCAGCATTTT. Protein product: CASSPGGQLSNQPQHF.

This CDR3 reads CASSITGSFNYGYTF. CDR3 bases: TGTGCCAGCAGCATTACAGGGAGCTTCAACTATGGCTACACCTTC. This rearrangement joins TRBV27 to TRBJ1-2; TRBD1 might be the D (6 bases). Germline CDR1 MNHEY, CDR2 SMNVEV (reference sequence). Between the trimmed V and J ends, which lost 6 bases and 2 bases, there was a span of 16 bases. The length of the CDR3 is 15 residues.

This rearrangement joins TRBV10-3 to TRBJ1-1, with D uncertain. The CDR3 consists of 13 residues. V lost 0 bases, J lost 8 bases, and 10 bases lay in between. CDR1 and CDR2 from the germline V gene are ENHRY and SYGVKD. The chain's CDR3 is CAISESSGIEAFF. CDR3 nucleotides: TGTGCCATCAGTGAGTCATCGGGGATCGAAGCTTTCTTT.

This clone showed up just once. The chain recombines TRBV5-5 with TRBJ1-2; TRBD1 matches at 11 bases. V was pared by 4 bases and J by 8 bases, with 7 bases of the junction left unmatched. From germline, CDR1 is SGHKS and CDR2 YYEKEE (reference sequence). The CDR3 spans 14 residues. The CDR3 DNA reads as TGTGCCAGCAGCCCGGGACAGGGGGTGATCGGCTACACCTTC. Its protein is CASSPGQGVIGYTF.

The chain joins TRBV6-5 to TRBJ1-4, with 7 bases lining up with TRBD1. The CDR3 consists of 14 residues. Losses at the gene ends were 6 bases for V and 5 bases for J; bases not matched to a gene: 6. Germline V lookup: CDR1 MNHEY, CDR2 SVGAGI. The CDR3 DNA reads TGTGCCAGCAGCCGCGGGACAGAGAATGAAAAACTGTTTTTT. Its translation is CASSRGTENEKLFF.

Here the CDR3 DNA reads TGTGCCAGCAGCGATTGGACAGGGTCAATTAACTATGGCTACACCTTC. It codes for CASSDWTGSINYGYTF. The J gene is TRBJ1-2, the V gene TRBV7-9; 8 bases fit TRBD1. The CDR3 loop spans 16 amino acids. V lost 5 bases and J lost 1; bases outside the gene matches: 9. CDR1 SEHNR and CDR2 FQNEAQ come from the germline V gene (reference sequence).

The chain carries TRBV7-6 and TRBJ1-1; TRBD1 agrees at 7 bases. Unmatched junction bases numbered 4, after V lost 5 bases and J lost 4 bases. The germline CDR1 and CDR2 sequences are SGHVS and FNYEAQ. The CDR3 totals 13 residues. As DNA, the CDR3 is TGTGCCAGCAGCGAGGACAGGTCCACTGAAGCTTTCTTT. Translating it yields CASSEDRSTEAFF.

A single count supports this clone. The chain recombines TRBV4-1 with TRBJ2-5, with 9 bases matching TRBD1. The CDR3 sequence is 17 residues long. The J segment lost 3 bases and the V segment lost 4 bases, leaving 12 bases of the junction unmatched. The germline CDR1 and CDR2 sequences are MGHRA and YSYEKL. The CDR3 region has the DNA TGCGCCAGCAGCCGCGAAGGGAGGACAGGGGCGAAAGAGACCCAGTACTTC. This codes for CASSREGRTGAKETQYF.

This chain joins TRBV9 and TRBJ1-2, with D possibly matching TRBD1 (5 bases). V was pared by 3 bases and J by 5 bases, with 11 bases between. The CDR3 is 13 residues long. Per germline, CDR1 SGDLS and CDR2 YYNGEE. The DNA for the CDR3 is TGTGCCAGCAGCGCTGGGGGAGGTTATGGCTACACCTTC. Protein: CASSAGGGYGYTF.